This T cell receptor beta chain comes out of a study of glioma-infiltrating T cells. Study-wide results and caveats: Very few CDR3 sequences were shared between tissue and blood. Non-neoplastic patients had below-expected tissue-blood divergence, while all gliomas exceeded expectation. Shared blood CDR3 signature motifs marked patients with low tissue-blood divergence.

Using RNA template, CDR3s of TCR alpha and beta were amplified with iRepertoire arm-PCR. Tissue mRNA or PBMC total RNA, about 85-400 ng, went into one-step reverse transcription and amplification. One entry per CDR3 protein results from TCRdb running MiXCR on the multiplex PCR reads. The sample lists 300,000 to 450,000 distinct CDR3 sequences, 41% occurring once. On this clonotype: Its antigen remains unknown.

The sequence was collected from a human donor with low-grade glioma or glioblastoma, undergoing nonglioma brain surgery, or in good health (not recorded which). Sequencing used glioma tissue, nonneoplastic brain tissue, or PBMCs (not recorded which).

DNA of the CDR3: TGCGCCAGCAGGGCAGGGGATGAACGGGAGCAGTTCTTC. This sequence encodes CASRAGDEREQFF. The rearrangement links TRBV5-1 to TRBJ2-1; TRBD1 is a possible D gene (6 bases). Germline-derived CDR1 and CDR2 are SGHRS and YFSETQ. This CDR3 contains 13 residues. Trimming cost V 5 bases and J 10 bases, with 16 bases left between them.